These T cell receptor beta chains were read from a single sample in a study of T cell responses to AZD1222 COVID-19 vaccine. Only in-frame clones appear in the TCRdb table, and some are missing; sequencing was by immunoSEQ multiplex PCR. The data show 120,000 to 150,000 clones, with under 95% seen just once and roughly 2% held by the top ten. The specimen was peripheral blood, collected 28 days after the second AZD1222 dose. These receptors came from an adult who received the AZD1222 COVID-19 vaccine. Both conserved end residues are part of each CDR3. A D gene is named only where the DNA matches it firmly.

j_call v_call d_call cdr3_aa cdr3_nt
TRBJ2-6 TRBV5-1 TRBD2 CASSSLAGAGANVLTF TGCGCCAGCAGCTCATTAGCGGGAGCTGGGGCCAACGTCCTGACTTTC
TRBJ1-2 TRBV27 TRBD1 CASSDRGNYGYTF TGTGCCAGCAGTGACAGGGGAAACTATGGCTACACCTTC
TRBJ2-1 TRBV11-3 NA CASAPNRDNYNEQFF TGTGCCAGCGCCCCGAATAGGGACAACTACAATGAGCAGTTCTTC
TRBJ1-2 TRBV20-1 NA CSASDGQRLFLDGYTF TGCAGTGCTAGTGACGGGCAGAGACTTTTCTTGGATGGCTACACCTTC
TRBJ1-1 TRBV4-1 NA CASSQAYRLNTEAFF TGCGCCAGCAGCCAAGCGTACAGGTTGAACACTGAAGCTTTCTTT
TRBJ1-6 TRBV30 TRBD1 CAWSAGGFNNSPLHF TGTGCCTGGAGTGCAGGGGGGTTCAATAATTCACCCCTCCACTTT
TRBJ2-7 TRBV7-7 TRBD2 CASSPSGRGASYEQYF TGTGCTAGCAGCCCTAGCGGGAGAGGGGCGTCCTACGAGCAGTACTTC
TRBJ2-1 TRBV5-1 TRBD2 CASSLGLAGYNEQFF TGCGCCAGCAGCTTAGGACTAGCGGGGTACAATGAGCAGTTCTTC
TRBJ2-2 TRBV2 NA CASSSFTGNPGELFF TGTGCCAGCAGTTCGTTCACAGGGAACCCCGGGGAGCTGTTTTTT
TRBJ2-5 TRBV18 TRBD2 CASSPPSGGETQYF TGTGCCAGCTCACCACCTAGCGGGGGAGAGACCCAGTACTTC